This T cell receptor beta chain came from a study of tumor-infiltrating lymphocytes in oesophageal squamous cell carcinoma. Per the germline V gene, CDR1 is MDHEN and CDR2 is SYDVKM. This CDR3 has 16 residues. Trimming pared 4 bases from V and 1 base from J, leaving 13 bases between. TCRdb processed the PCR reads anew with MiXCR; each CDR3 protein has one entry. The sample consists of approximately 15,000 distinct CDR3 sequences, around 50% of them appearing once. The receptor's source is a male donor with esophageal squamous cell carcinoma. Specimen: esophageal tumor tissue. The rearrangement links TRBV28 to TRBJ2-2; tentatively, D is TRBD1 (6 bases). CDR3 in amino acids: CASSSYRQENTGELFF. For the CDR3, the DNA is TGTGCCAGCAGTTCCTACCGACAGGAGAACACCGGGGAGCTGTTTTTT. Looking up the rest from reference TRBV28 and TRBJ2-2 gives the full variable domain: DVKVTQSSRYLVKRTGEKVFLECVQDMDHENMFWYRQDPGLGLRLIYFSYDVKMKEKGDIPEGYSVSREKKERFSLILESASTNQTSMYLCASSSYRQENTGELFFGEGSRLTVL.